This T cell receptor (beta chain) stems from a study of radiotherapy plus CTLA-4 blockade in lung cancer (dated by TCRdb to the late 2010s). At the level of the whole study: Objective responses were observed in more than 15% of enrolled patients, and disease control was achieved in about 32%.

Library preparation was by the immunoSEQ multiplex PCR assay. The clones in this table, taken by TCRdb from immuneACCESS, are in-frame only. Not every clone is retained; where verified, under half of the shortfall comes from an unresolved V gene, and the cause of the rest is unknown. The sample table shows more than 40,000 clones, and 70% to 90% are seen once. The ten largest clones take up 7.8% of the sample. Counted from cysteine to phenylalanine, this CDR3 has 15 amino acids. The retained sequence is limited to the CDR3, 45 bases, with the frame set at the first base. According to the germline V gene (reference sequence), CDR1 reads LNHDA and CDR2 reads SQIVND. Cut back by 0 bases and 1 base, the V and J ends lie 9 bases apart. A note on this clone: It has no known antigen specificity. No much larger clone exists at a distance of one base, and base qualities are not known.

Focal radiation therapy combined with CTLA-4 blockade (ipilimumab) was tested in patients with chemo-refractory metastatic non-small-cell lung cancer. General study outcomes and caveats: The strongest predictors of response, as reported, were early dynamic changes in blood T cell clones along with a rise in serum interferon-beta after radiation. After treatment with radiotherapy and ipilimumab, TCR clones that came from tumors expanded in the peripheral blood.

Sequencing was performed on peripheral blood, taken from a patient treated with radiotherapy plus ipilimumab. The chain is assembled from TRBV19 and TRBJ1-1; the D region possibly corresponds to TRBD1 (6 bases align). The source is a human donor with non-small cell lung cancer whose response to radiotherapy plus ipilimumab could not be evaluated. The CDR3 protein is CASSIELGANTEAFF. The nucleotide sequence is TGTGCCAGTAGTATAGAATTGGGGGCGAACACTGAAGCTTTCTTT.